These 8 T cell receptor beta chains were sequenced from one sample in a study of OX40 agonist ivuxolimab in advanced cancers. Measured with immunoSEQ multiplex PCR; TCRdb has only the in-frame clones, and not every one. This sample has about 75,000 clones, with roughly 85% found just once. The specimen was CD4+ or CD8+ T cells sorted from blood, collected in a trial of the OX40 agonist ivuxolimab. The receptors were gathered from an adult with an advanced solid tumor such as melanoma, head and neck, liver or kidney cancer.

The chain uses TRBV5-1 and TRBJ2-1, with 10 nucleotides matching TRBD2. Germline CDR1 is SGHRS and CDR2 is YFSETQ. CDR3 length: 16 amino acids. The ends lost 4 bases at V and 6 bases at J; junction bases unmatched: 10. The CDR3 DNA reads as TGCGCCAGCAGCCGATTCCTAGCGGGAGAGGGCAATGAGCAGTTCTTC. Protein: CASSRFLAGEGNEQFF.

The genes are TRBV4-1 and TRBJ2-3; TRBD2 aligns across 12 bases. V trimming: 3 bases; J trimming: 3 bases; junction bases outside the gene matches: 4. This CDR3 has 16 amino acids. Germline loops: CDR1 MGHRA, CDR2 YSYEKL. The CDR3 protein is CASSHAGTSGTDTQYF. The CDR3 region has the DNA TGCGCCAGCAGCCATGCCGGGACTAGCGGGACAGATACGCAGTATTTT.

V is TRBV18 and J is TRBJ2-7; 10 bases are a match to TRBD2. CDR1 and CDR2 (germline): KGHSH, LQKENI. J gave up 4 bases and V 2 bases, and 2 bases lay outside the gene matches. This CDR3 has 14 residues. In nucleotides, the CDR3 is TGTGCCAGCTCACCAATTAGCGGGGGGTACGAGCAGTACTTC. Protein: CASSPISGGYEQYF.

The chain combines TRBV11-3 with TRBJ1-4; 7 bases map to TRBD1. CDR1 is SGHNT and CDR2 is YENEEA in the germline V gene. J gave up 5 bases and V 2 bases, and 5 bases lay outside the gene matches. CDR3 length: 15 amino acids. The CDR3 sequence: CASSLFTGENEKLFF. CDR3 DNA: TGTGCCAGCAGCTTATTTACAGGGGAAAATGAAAAACTGTTTTTT.

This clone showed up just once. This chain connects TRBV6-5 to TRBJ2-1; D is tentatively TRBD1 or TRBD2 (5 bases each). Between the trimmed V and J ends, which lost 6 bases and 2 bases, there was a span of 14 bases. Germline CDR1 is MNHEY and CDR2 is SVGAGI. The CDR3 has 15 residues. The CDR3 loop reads CASSPRGPAYNEQFF. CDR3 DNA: TGTGCCAGCAGCCCCCGGGGCCCCGCCTACAATGAGCAGTTCTTC.

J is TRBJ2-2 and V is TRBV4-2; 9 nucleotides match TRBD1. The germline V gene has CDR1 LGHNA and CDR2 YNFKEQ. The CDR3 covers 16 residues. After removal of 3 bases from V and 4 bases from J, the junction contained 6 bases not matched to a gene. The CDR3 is CASSHKRQGVTGELFF. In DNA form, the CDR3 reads TGTGCCAGCAGCCATAAACGACAGGGGGTCACCGGGGAGCTGTTTTTT.

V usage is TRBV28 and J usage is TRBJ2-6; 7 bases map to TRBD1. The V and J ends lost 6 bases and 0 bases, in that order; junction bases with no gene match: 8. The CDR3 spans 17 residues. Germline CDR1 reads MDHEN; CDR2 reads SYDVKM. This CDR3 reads CASSPGQTVSGANVLTF. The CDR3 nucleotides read TGTGCCAGCAGCCCGGGACAGACTGTCTCTGGGGCCAACGTCCTGACTTTC.

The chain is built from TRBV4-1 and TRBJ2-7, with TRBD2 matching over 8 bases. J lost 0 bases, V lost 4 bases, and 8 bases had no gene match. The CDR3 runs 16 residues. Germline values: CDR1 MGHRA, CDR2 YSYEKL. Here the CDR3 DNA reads TGCGCCAGCAGCCTATCGGGGGGGAGGGCCTCCTACGAGCAGTACTTC. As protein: CASSLSGGRASYEQYF.